The rows below give T cell receptor beta chains drawn from one sample of a study of blood T cell repertoires in COVID-19. The table came from immunoSEQ multiplex PCR; TCRdb's copy has only in-frame clones and leaves some out. The sample yields about 220,000 clones, around 86% seen once. Sequencing input: peripheral blood. The receptors originated from a human donor in a cohort sampled during active COVID-19. Each CDR3 is given with its conserved first and last residue. The D gene is left open where the match is weak. Rows may omit the clone size; those that give it use once, few, many or a size class.

J,V,D,size,CDR3,DNA
TRBJ1-1,TRBV10-1,-,-,CASSSGEAFF,TGCGCCAGCAGTTCCGGTGAAGCTTTCTTT
TRBJ1-5,TRBV4-2,-,medium-sized,CASSQDRGSNQPQHF,TGTGCCAGCAGCCAAGATAGAGGTAGCAATCAGCCCCAGCATTTT
TRBJ2-1,TRBV4-1,TRBD1,-,CASSQAGQGAYNEQFF,TGCGCCAGCAGCCAAGCCGGACAGGGGGCCTACAATGAGCAGTTCTTC
TRBJ2-3,TRBV28,-,-,CASSLMGRGTDTQYF,TGTGCCAGCAGTTTAATGGGGCGAGGCACAGATACGCAGTATTTT
TRBJ1-2,TRBV24-1,-,once,CATSDFTGYGYTF,TGTGCCACCAGTGACTTTACAGGGTACGGCTACACCTTC
TRBJ2-1,TRBV27,TRBD2,-,CASNSASPQRSGIYNEQFF,TGTGCCAGCAACTCCGCGAGTCCCCAAAGGAGCGGGATATACAATGAGCAGTTCTTC
TRBJ2-7,TRBV5-1,TRBD2,once,CASSKSGRDGEQYF,TGCGCCAGCAGCAAAAGCGGGAGGGACGGCGAGCAGTACTTC
TRBJ2-3,TRBV19,-,-,CASRGSGSTDTQYF,TGTGCCAGTCGGGGATCTGGGAGCACAGATACGCAGTATTTT
TRBJ2-1,TRBV27,TRBD2,-,CASSLMAGGLGHEQFF,TGTGCCAGCAGTTTAATGGCGGGAGGGCTCGGGCATGAGCAGTTCTTC
TRBJ2-7,TRBV11-2,TRBD2,few,CASSQMGTSAKGEQYF,TGTGCCAGCAGCCAGATGGGGACTAGCGCCAAAGGGGAGCAGTACTTC
TRBJ2-5,TRBV9,-,-,CASSVGHLRETQYF,TGTGCCAGCAGCGTAGGACACCTCCGGGAGACCCAGTACTTC